These T cell receptor beta chains were read from a single sample in a study of siplizumab effects on memory and regulatory T cells. TCRdb keeps only in-frame clones here, not all; method: immunoSEQ multiplex PCR. The sample contains 95,000 to 130,000 clones, roughly 94% of which appear only once. The sequenced sample consisted of non-Treg CD4+ T cells sorted from blood. The receptors here all came from a human donor in good health. Each CDR3 is given with its conserved first and last residue. A D gene is named only where the DNA matches it firmly. The size field is filled for only some rows; it gives once, few, many or a size class.

J: TRBJ2-1
V: TRBV5-4
size: .
D: TRBD2
DNA: TGTGCCAGCAGGCGGACTAGCGGGGACTACAATGAGCAGTTCTTC
CDR3: CASRRTSGDYNEQFF

J: TRBJ2-3
V: TRBV7-2
size: .
D: .
DNA: TGTGCCAGCAGCCCAGGGAGCAGCACAGATACGCAGTATTTT
CDR3: CASSPGSSTDTQYF

J: TRBJ2-7
V: TRBV2
size: .
D: .
DNA: TGTGCCAGCATCAGGACTAGGGACAAGAGATCCTACGAGCAGTACTTC
CDR3: CASIRTRDKRSYEQYF

J: TRBJ2-4
V: TRBV11-1
size: .
D: TRBD2
DNA: TGTGCCAGCAGCCTAGCGGGGGCGGACATTCAGTACTTC
CDR3: CASSLAGADIQYF

J: TRBJ2-7
V: TRBV5-1
size: .
D: .
DNA: TGCGCCAGCAGCTTGCTACTAGCAGCGTCGGAGCAGTACTTC
CDR3: CASSLLLAASEQYF

J: TRBJ2-5
V: TRBV5-6
size: .
D: TRBD1
DNA: TGTGCCAGCAGCTTTGACAGGGCCAAGCCCCAGTACTTC
CDR3: CASSFDRAKPQYF

J: TRBJ2-7
V: TRBV9
size: .
D: TRBD1
DNA: TGTGCCAGCAGCCAAGGGACAGGGATCTACGAGCAGTACTTC
CDR3: CASSQGTGIYEQYF

J: TRBJ1-4
V: TRBV10-3
size: once
D: TRBD1
DNA: TGTGCCATCCGACCCAATTCGGGACAGGGGAATGAAAAACTGTTTTTT
CDR3: CAIRPNSGQGNEKLFF

J: TRBJ2-3
V: TRBV11-1
size: .
D: TRBD2
DNA: TGTGCCAGCAGCTTAATCGGAGGGGAGGGAGATACGCAGTATTTT
CDR3: CASSLIGGEGDTQYF

J: TRBJ1-2
V: TRBV2
size: .
D: .
DNA: TGTGCCAGCAGTGAGCACAGAAAAACTCACTATGGCTACACCTTC
CDR3: CASSEHRKTHYGYTF

J: TRBJ2-5
V: TRBV28
size: .
D: TRBD1
DNA: TGTGCCAGCAGATCGGGACAGCTGGGGGAGACCCAGTACTTC
CDR3: CASRSGQLGETQYF

J: TRBJ1-1
V: TRBV11-2
size: .
D: .
DNA: TGTGCCAGCAGCTCCGACAGGAGTTTATTAAGGAACACTGAAGCTTTCTTT
CDR3: CASSSDRSLLRNTEAFF

J: TRBJ1-2
V: TRBV7-9
size: .
D: .
DNA: TGTGCCAGCAGCAAAAATGGCTACACCTTC
CDR3: CASSKNGYTF

J: TRBJ1-1
V: TRBV11-2
size: .
D: TRBD1
DNA: TGTGCCAGCAGCTTAGATTTGGGACAGGGAGCTTTCTTT
CDR3: CASSLDLGQGAFF

J: TRBJ1-2
V: TRBV6-1
size: .
D: .
DNA: TGTGCCAGCAGTGAATGGGGGGAAGTCTATGGCTACACCTTC
CDR3: CASSEWGEVYGYTF

J: TRBJ2-7
V: TRBV6-5
size: .
D: .
DNA: TGTGCCAGCAGCCCGGGAACGGCGGGAACCCACGAGCAGTACTTC
CDR3: CASSPGTAGTHEQYF

J: TRBJ1-4
V: TRBV29-1
size: .
D: .
DNA: TGCAGCGTTAACGCGCAGTCCCGAGGTTGTAATGAAAAACTGTTTTTT
CDR3: CSVNAQSRGCNEKLFF

J: TRBJ2-2
V: TRBV6-1
size: .
D: .
DNA: TGTGCCAGCAGGCTCTCGGGGGCAACCGGGGAGCTGTTTTTT
CDR3: CASRLSGATGELFF

J: TRBJ1-2
V: TRBV5-1
size: .
D: TRBD1
DNA: TGCGCCAGCAGCCCCGGGGACAGGGGAGGAACCTATGGCTACACCTTC
CDR3: CASSPGDRGGTYGYTF

J: TRBJ2-7
V: TRBV7-9
size: .
D: .
DNA: TGTGCCAGCAGCGTCGGTGAAAGACGGGCCTACGAGCAGTACTTC
CDR3: CASSVGERRAYEQYF